These 6 T cell receptor beta chains were sequenced from one sample in a study of shared clonotypes between healthy human individuals (dated by TCRdb to the early 2020s). Receptor amplification or capture employed the immunoSEQ multiplex PCR assay. TCRdb's version of the immuneACCESS table is confined to in-frame rearrangements and falls short of the full clone set. An unresolved V gene accounts for under half of the shortfall where checked; the remainder is of unknown origin. In all, the sample holds hundreds of thousands of clones, and 74% of those were seen once. The top ten constitute about 9.3% of the sample. Sequences were obtained from memory CD4+ T cells sorted from blood. The sample's cell subset or site label, decoded: CD45RA-negative fraction. All receptors derive from a man between 25 and 39 years old in good health.

The J gene is TRBJ1-2, the V gene TRBV27; 7 bases align to TRBD1. The trim removed 11 bases at V and 8 bases at J, leaving 17 bases unmatched. Looked up from germline, CDR1 is MNHEY and CDR2 is SMNVEV (reference sequence). The CDR3 is 14 residues long. The CDR3 DNA follows: TGTGCCCGATTGGCCCAAACAGGGGTCGGCGGCTACACCTTC. It codes for CARLAQTGVGGYTF.

V is TRBV7-6 and J is TRBJ1-2, with TRBD1 as a possible D gene (6 bases). The CDR3 spans 11 residues. V was clipped by 5 bases and J by 14 bases, with 15 bases between them. Germline values: CDR1 SGHVS, CDR2 FNYEAQ. The CDR3 DNA follows: TGTGCCAGCAGCCCGCAAGGGGGGCTAACCTTC. Its translation is CASSPQGGLTF.

The chain couples TRBV28 to TRBJ2-5, with TRBD2 identical over 11 bases. Looked up from germline, CDR1 is MDHEN and CDR2 is SYDVKM. Trimming cost V 1 base and J 4 bases; bases outside gene matches: 11. CDR3 length: 18 amino acids. CDR3 bases: TGTGCCAGCAGTTTATTCCCTACACTAGCGGGGGAGAGAGAGACCCAGTACTTC. It is translated as CASSLFPTLAGERETQYF.

This sequence joins TRBV7-9 and TRBJ2-7, with D possibly matching TRBD2 (6 bases). Germline V CDR1 and CDR2: SEHNR, FQNEAQ (reference sequence). The CDR3 covers 14 residues. V lost 0 bases to trimming and J lost 7 bases, with 13 bases between them. CDR3 nucleotide sequence: TGTGCCAGCAGCTTAGCGACCGATGGAGGGGAGCAGTACTTC. Translated, it gives CASSLATDGGEQYF.

V gene TRBV19 combines with J gene TRBJ1-2, with a possible D match to TRBD1 (5 bases). This CDR3 is built from 14 residues. Germline-derived CDR1 and CDR2 are LNHDA and SQIVND (reference sequence). V was pared by 5 bases and J by 4 bases, with 14 bases between. CDR3 bases: TGTGCCAGTAGTCAGCGACAGACATCCTATGGCTACACCTTC. As protein: CASSQRQTSYGYTF. Together with reference TRBV19 and TRBJ1-2, the CDR3 gives the full variable domain: DGGITQSPKYLFRKEGQNVTLSCEQNLNHDAMYWYRQDPGQGLRLIYYSQIVNDFQKGDIAEGYSVSREKKESFPLTVTSAQKNPTAFYLCASSQRQTSYGYTFGSGTRLTVV.

The chain joins TRBV15 to TRBJ2-1; TRBD2 matches 11 bases. Germline CDR1 is LNHNV and CDR2 is YYDKDF (reference sequence). The CDR3 runs 16 residues. Trimming cost V 3 bases and J 4 bases; bases outside gene matches: 5. In DNA, the CDR3 is TGTGCCACCAGCAGGATCCTAGCGGGAGGTTACAATGAGCAGTTCTTC. Amino acids: CATSRILAGGYNEQFF.